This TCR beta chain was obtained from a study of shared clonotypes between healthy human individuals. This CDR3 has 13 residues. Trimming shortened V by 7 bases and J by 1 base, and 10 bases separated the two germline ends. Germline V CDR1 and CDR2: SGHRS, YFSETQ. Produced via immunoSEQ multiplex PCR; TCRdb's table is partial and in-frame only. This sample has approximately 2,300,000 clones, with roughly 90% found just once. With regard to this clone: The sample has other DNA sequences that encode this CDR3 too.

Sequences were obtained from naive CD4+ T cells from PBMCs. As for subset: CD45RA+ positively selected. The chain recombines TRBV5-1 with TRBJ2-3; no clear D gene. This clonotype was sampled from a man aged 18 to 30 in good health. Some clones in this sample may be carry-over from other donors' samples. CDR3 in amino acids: CASAGQGTDTQYF. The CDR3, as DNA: TGCGCCAGCGCCGGGCAGGGCACAGATACGCAGTATTTT.